This T cell receptor (beta chain) was sequenced in a study of T-cell memory formation after mild COVID-19 (dated by TCRdb to the early 2020s). Background on the whole study: TCR sequence clusters from the two donors were found to be largely donor specific. Longitudinal TCRalpha and TCRbeta repertoire sequencing tracked T-cell clones expanding and contracting after mild COVID-19 in a couple of donors. The cohort comprised two young, previously healthy adult volunteers, one female and one male.

Ficoll-Paque density gradient centrifugation was the method used to isolate PBMCs. Sequencing took place on an Illumina NovaSeq 6000. TCRalpha and TCRbeta cDNA libraries were constructed by 5'RACE with constant-segment primers, with sample barcodes and unique molecular identifiers being introduced. RNA was extracted from every sample with Trizol reagent. The libraries were amplified in two PCR steps, and the second step added a second sample barcode and Illumina TruSeq adapters. Sequencing of libraries was performed on an Illumina NovaSeq with 2 x 150 bp paired-end reads. Concerning the study's data processing: With migec v1.2.7, reads were demultiplexed and then collapsed into UMI-guided consensus sequences. With mixcr v2.1.11, UMI consensuses were aligned to TRA and TRB V and J templates and assembled into clonotypes. A clonotype was counted as expanded or contracted only if both edgeR and NoisET called the change significant, with noise models trained on biological replicates. edgeR calls used a false discovery rate-adjusted p below 0.01 and a log2 fold-change threshold of 1. As an exploratory analysis of dynamics, max-normalized trajectories of the 1000 most abundant clonotypes were examined with PCA combined with hierarchical clustering. Separately sequenced CD4+ and CD8+ repertoires were used to assign the CD4 or CD8 phenotype of responding clones. TCRdb ran its own pipeline on the public reads, namely fastp trimming at Q25 and MiXCR clone calling, and kept in-frame beta chains. For every CDR3 protein sequence, its rows merge into one entry that carries the most common genes and DNA. What appears here as the V and J calls and clone size reflects TCRdb's work, not the paper's. For this sample the table gives 110,000 to 150,000 distinct CDR3 sequences, of which more than 13% were detected only once. The top ten hold around 27% of the sample.

In regard to this clonotype: The antigen it recognizes is unknown. The record has no base qualities; no much larger clone is one base away.

Results and caveats for the whole study, not just this receptor: The detection of some responding clones in pre-infection memory suggests that pre-existing cross-reactive memory T cells joined the SARS-CoV-2 response. From day 15 to 85, contracting clones showed balanced CD4/CD8 phenotypes, whereas a second wave of clones that expanded from day 15 to 37 leaned towards CD4+. The second-wave clones that peaked on day 37 were not confirmed to be SARS-CoV-2 specific. Contracting CD4+ clones turned up mainly in the CM and EM memory subsets, whereas EMRA was where CD8+ clones were enriched. The study included only a couple of mild cases, and larger cohorts that include severe cases with pre-infection samples were judged to be necessary.

The CDR3 has 16 amino acids, counting the end cysteine and phenylalanine. The retained sequence is limited to the CDR3, 48 bases, with the frame set at the first base. Cut back by 0 bases and 7 bases, the V and J ends lie 19 bases apart. Based on the germline V gene, the CDR1 and CDR2 sequences are LGHNA and YSLEER. The TCR was taken from an adult woman who had mild COVID-19 (a few samples of this study predate the infection). The sample titles of this study are shuffled in the database, so cell type and time point are left out; the donor was told from shared clones. Sequencing was done on a sample of PBMCs or a T cell subset sorted from them (not recorded which). The V and J genes are TRBV4-3 and TRBJ2-7, and possibly TRBD2, on 6 matching bases. The DNA is TGCGCCAGCAGCCAAGATCCGGCTAGCGCCTCGGGGGAGCAGTACTTC. This sequence encodes CASSQDPASASGEQYF.